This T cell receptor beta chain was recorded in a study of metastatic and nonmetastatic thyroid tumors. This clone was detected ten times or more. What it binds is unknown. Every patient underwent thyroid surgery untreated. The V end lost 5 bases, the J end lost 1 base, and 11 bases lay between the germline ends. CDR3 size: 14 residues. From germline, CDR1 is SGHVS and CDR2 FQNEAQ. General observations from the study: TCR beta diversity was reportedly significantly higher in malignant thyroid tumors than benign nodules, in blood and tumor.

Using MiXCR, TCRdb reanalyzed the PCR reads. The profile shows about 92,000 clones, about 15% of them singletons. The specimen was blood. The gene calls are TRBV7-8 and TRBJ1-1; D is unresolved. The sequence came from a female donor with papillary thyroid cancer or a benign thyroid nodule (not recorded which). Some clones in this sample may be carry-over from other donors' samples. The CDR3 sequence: CASSALHRNTEAFF. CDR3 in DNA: TGTGCCAGCAGCGCCTTACATAGGAACACTGAAGCTTTCTTT.